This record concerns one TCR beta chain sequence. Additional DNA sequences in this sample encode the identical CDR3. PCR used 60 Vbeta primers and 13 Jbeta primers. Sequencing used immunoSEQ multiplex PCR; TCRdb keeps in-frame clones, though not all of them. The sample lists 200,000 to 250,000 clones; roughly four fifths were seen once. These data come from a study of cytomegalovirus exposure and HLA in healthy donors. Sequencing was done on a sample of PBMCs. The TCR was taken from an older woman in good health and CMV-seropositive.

The CDR3 protein is CASSLGQSYGYTF. The CDR3 DNA is TGCGCCAGCAGCTTGGGACAGTCCTATGGCTACACCTTC. This chain connects TRBV5-1 to TRBJ1-2, with a possible D match to TRBD1 (5 bases). The V gene lost 0 bases and the J gene lost 4 bases, with 7 bases spanning the gap. Germline V lookup: CDR1 SGHRS, CDR2 YFSETQ. CDR3 length: 13 residues.